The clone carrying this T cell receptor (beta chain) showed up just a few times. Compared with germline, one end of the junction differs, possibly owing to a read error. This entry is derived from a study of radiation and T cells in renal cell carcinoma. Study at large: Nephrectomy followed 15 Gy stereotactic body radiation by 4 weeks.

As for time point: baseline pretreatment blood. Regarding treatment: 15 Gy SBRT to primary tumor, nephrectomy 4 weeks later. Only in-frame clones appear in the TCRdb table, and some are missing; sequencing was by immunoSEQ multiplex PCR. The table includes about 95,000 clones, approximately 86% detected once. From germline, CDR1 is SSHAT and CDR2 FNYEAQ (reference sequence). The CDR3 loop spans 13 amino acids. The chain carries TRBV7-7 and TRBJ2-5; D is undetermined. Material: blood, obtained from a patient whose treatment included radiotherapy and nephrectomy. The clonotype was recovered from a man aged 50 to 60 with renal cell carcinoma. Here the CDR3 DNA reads TGTGCTAGCAGCTTAGATAGGCAAGAGACCCAGTACTTC. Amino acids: CASSLDRQETQYF.